This section outlines one TCR beta chain sequence together with its context. This clone's antigen is unknown. Base qualities are not provided; no much larger clone lies one nucleotide away. The entry originates in a study of T cell responses to AZD1222 COVID-19 vaccine (dated by TCRdb to the early 2020s). Regarding the complete study: AZD1222 recipients given second doses at about 4 weeks or at about 12 weeks were pooled, since spike-specific TCR depth and breadth were not found to differ between the two schedules. TCR sequencing was performed for about 250 trial participants, of whom about 210 were given two doses of AZD1222 and around 25 were given two doses of MenACWY control vaccine. Trial participants were enrolled by age into subgroups of 18-55, 56-69 and 70-plus years, and around 150, 29 and 61 TCR-sequenced participants, respectively, were included in these subgroups.

Trimming removed 3 bases from V and 3 bases from J, leaving 5 bases between the germline ends. Sequences MNHEY (CDR1) and SMNVEV (CDR2) are obtained from the germline V gene (reference sequence). There are 13 amino acids in the CDR3, from cysteine to phenylalanine inclusive. The DNA shown is the 39-base CDR3, in frame from base 1. The CDR3 regions of human TCRbeta chains were subjected to immunosequencing. The authors' analysis ran thus. TCRs in the repertoires were compared against a reference library of SARS-CoV-2-specific TCRs that had been generated with the MIRA antigen-specificity platform. Breadth was defined as the fraction of unique TCRs that were SARS-CoV-2-associated. Depth was defined as the fraction of total T cells that were SARS-CoV-2-associated. Using the MIRA data, each spike-specific TCR was mapped to the spike region that the TCR reacts to and placed in a CD4 or CD8 class. Log10-transformed breadth and depth values were compared by one-way ANOVA with Sidak's multiple comparisons tests. TCRdb stores this immuneACCESS table with in-frame sequences only. Part of the clones is absent; in the studies checked, under half of the shortfall reflects unresolved V genes, and no reason is known for the rest. V, J and clone size are those of that table, while D and trimming were read from the DNA. Here the sample has roughly 200,000 clones; 70% to 90% occur a single time. Of the sample, 7.7% falls within the top ten clones.

What the research found in general, with its limitations: Only a handful of AZD1222 recipients were SARS-CoV-2 seropositive at baseline, limiting conclusions about previously exposed vaccinees. A significant rise in spike-specific TCR breadth and depth was observed after two AZD1222 doses relative to day 0 and relative to MenACWY recipients. Because no samples from the day 14 peak response were available, repertoires could be characterized only after the peak T cell response. In the small 56-69-year group, the increase in depth fell short of significance, most likely because of low power. Most participants were white British and females outnumbered males, and the authors suggested that clonal diversity may have been underestimated. CD4 TCRs associated with the vaccine covered the entire spike protein, and the dominant responses were in regions 160-218 and 743-854. Reportedly, almost half of the unique spike-specific TCRs recognized epitopes lying outside the regions that are mutated in the B.1.351 and B.1.1.7 variants.

Explained via the paper, the time point label denotes: baseline before first vaccination. Vaccinee samples were obtained from the UK trials COV001 and COV002, which included a single-blind randomized controlled phase 2/3 trial of AZD1222 (ChAdOx1 nCoV-19) in healthy adults. For TCRbeta chain sequencing, PBMC samples from trial participants were taken at day 0 and at day 28 after the second dose. Specimen: peripheral blood, collected on day 0 of AZD1222 vaccination. Recombination joined TRBV27 with TRBJ1-4, with no confidently assigned D gene. The clonotype originates from an adult in good health. The nucleotides are TGTGCCAGCAGTTTTCTGGCTAATGAAAAACTGTTTTTT. The translation is CASSFLANEKLFF. With the portions outside the CDR3 filled from the reference TRBV27 and TRBJ1-4 genes, the complete variable region becomes EAQVTQNPRYLITVTGKKLTVTCSQNMNHEYMSWYRQDPGLGLRQIYYSMNVEVTDKGDVPEGYKVSRKEKRNFPLILESPSPNQTSLYFCASSFLANEKLFFGSGTQLSVL.